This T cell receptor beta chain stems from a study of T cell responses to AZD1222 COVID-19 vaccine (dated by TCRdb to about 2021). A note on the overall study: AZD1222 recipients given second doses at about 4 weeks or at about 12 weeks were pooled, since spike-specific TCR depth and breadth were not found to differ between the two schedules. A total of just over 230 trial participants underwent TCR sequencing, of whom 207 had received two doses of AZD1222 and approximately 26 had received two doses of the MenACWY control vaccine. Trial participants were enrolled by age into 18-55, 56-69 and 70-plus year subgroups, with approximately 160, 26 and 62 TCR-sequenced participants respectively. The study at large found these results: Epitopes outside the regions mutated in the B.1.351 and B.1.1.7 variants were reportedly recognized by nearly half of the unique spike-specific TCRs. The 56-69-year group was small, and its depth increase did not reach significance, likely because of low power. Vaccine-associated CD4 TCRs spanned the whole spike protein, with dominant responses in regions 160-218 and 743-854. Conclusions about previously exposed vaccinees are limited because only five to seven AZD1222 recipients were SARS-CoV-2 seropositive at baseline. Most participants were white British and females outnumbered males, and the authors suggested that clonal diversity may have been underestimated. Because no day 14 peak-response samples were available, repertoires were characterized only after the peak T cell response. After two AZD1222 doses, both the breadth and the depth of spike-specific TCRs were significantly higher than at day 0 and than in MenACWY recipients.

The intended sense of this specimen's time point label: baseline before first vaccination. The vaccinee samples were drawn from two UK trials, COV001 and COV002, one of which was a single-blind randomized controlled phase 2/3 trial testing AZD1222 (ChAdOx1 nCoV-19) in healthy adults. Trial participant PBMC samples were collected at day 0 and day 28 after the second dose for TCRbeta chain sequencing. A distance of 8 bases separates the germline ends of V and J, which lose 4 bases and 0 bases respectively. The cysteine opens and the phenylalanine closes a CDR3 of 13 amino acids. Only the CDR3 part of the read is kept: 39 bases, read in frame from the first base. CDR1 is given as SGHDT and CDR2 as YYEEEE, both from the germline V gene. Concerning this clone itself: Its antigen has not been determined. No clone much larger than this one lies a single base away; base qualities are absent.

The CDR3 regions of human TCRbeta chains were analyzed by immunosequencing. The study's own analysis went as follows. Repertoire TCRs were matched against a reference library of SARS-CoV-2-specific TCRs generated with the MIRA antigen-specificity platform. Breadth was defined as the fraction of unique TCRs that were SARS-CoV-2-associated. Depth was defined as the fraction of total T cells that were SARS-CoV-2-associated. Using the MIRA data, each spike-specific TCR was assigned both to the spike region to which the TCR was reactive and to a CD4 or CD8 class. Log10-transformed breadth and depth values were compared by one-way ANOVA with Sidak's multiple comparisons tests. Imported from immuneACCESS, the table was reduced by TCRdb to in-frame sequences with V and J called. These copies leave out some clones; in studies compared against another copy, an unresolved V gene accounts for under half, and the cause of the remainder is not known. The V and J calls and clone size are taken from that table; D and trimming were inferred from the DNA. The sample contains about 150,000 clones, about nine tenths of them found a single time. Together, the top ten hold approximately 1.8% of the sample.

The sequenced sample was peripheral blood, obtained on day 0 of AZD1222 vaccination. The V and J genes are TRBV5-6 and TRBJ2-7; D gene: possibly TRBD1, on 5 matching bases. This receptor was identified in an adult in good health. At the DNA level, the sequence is TGTGCCAGCAGCAAGGACAACTCCTACGAGCAGTACTTC. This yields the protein CASSKDNSYEQYF.